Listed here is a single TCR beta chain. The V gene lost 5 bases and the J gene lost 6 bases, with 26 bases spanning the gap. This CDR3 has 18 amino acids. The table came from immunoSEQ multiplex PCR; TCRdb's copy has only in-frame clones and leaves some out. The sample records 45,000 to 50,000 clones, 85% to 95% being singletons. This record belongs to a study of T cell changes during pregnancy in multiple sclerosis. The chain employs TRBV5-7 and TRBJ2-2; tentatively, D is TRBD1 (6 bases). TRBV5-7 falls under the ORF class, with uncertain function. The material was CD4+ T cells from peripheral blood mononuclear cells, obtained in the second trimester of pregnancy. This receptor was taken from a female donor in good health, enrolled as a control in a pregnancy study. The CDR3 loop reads CASSLTGSSRSGPGELFF. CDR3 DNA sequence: TGTGCCAGCAGTCTCACAGGGTCGAGTAGGTCTGGGCCCGGGGAGCTGTTTTTT.